One T cell receptor beta chain is described in this entry. Its antigen is currently not known. The cohort consisted of 600 to 750 healthy bone marrow donors. At the time of sampling, every cohort member was nominally healthy, though immune exposures that went unrecorded were likely present. The donor was CMV seronegative and belonged to the group of 350 or so seronegative cohort members. Each donor provided a peripheral blood sample, and peripheral blood mononuclear cells were used for TCR beta sequencing. The Qiagen DNeasy Blood Extraction Kit was used to extract genomic DNA from the blood cell samples. The library relied on the immunoSEQ multiplex PCR assay. For the multiplex PCR, a mixture combining 60 forward primers for TCR Vbeta segments and 13 reverse primers for TCR Jbeta segments was used. The CDR3 region of rearranged TCR beta genes was amplified from genomic DNA with a multiplex PCR assay. The amplified TCR beta libraries were sequenced on the Illumina HiSeq System as 87-base-pair reads. From the authors' description of their analysis: A later analysis tallied roughly 78 million unique TCR beta chains across the roughly 610 repertoires, and approximately 11 million of those chains were shared by two or more donors. Raw reads were error-corrected and collapsed into unique sequences by a nearest-neighbor algorithm in which closely related sequences were merged to remove PCR and sequencing errors. To assign V, D and J gene segments, CDR3 sequences were aligned to IMGT reference sequences. Each retained sequence needed at least a six-nucleotide match to both a V gene segment and a J gene segment. A rearrangement was called productive if the CDR3 had no stop codons and remained in frame with V and J, and every other rearrangement was called non-productive. CDR3 was defined according to IMGT convention as the region running from the second conserved V-encoded cysteine to the conserved J-encoded phenylalanine. Sequences without an unambiguous match to a single V gene segment were excluded from the earlier analysis of approximately 560 of the donors. An earlier analysis of about 600 of the donors called V segments functional above 56.7% productive rearrangements and segregating when the between-donor standard deviation exceeded 5%. A statistical classification framework was built to diagnose cytomegalovirus status from the catalog of TCR beta chain sequences. V and J gene assignment, in a later analysis, came from comparing TCR nucleotide sequences with IMGT/GENE-DB human TR gene sequences. In a later analysis, CDR3 sequences and most-parsimonious VDJ recombination scenarios were assigned using the TCRdist pipeline. In a later analysis, each TCR beta chain was defined by its CDR3 amino acid sequence together with its V-gene family, and reads without a unique V-gene family were excluded. In a later analysis, around 600 highly shared, low-generation-probability nucleotide sequences were removed to address suspected cross-contamination and a sequencing artifact. In a later analysis, a clonal expansion index was calculated for each public chain from normalized within-repertoire ranks of inferred template counts. In a later analysis, generation probabilities were computed with a VDJ recombination model fitted to out-of-frame rearrangements, and the resulting probabilities were checked against IGoR. In a later analysis, TCR-TCR, TCR-HLA and TCR-CMV co-occurrence was scored with hypergeometric tests, and a repertoire-size bias correction was applied to TCR pairs. A later analysis estimated false discovery rates by permuting HLA or CMV assignments 20 times. In a later analysis, co-occurring TCRs were grouped with DBSCAN, and TCRdist sequence similarity was added when clustering was performed within HLA-allele-positive subsets. Repertoires with fewer than 30,000 or more than 120,000 public chains were left out of co-occurrence clustering, as were four to six repertoires with anomalous nucleotide sharing. In TCRdb, the immuneACCESS table is reduced to in-frame sequences with V and J assigned. These tables do not hold every clone; where another copy was compared, an unresolved V gene accounts for under half, and the others remain unexplained. V, J and clone size derive from that table, while D and trimming were established from the DNA sequence. This sample's clone table shows approximately 130,000 clones. Just under 2% of the sample is in the top ten clones.

The CDR3 runs 17 amino acids, cysteine and phenylalanine included. Only CDR3 DNA remains: 51 bases, in frame from the first base. CDR1 and CDR2 (SQVTM, ANQGSEA) derive from the germline V gene. V was cut back by 1 base and J by 0 bases, leaving a gap of 19 bases between them. This entry comes from a study of cytomegalovirus exposure and HLA in healthy donors (dated by TCRdb to 2015 to 2018). The study in broad terms: An earlier analysis of 587 of the donors reported approximately 260 Gb of sequence data and 117 million unique TCR beta sequences obtained from 180 million or so T cells. The study aimed to test whether cataloging public T cell receptors could reveal signatures of past pathogen exposure. HLA typing included class I and class II loci at four-digit resolution. About five DR-DQ haplotypes were treated as single units for association and clustering because of strong linkage in the cohort. A later analysis re-analyzed previously published TCR beta repertoires from roughly 600 donors and added high-resolution HLA genotyping to study TCR occurrence patterns. Around 320 gigabases of sequencing data and tens of millions of unique TCR sequences were included in an early release covering about 600 HLA-typed donors. An earlier analysis of several hundred of the donors applied high-throughput TCR beta sequencing to assess whether each TCR beta V gene segment acted as functional or pseudogenic. Alongside the repertoire data, information on donor age, sex, ethnicity and CMV serostatus was compiled. In the later analysis, no new phenotypic data were used to find candidate immune exposures; instead, reliance was placed on TCR beta sequences and their occurrence across donors. In a later genetic analysis, genome-wide SNP genotypes for about 55% of the roughly 700 donors were used, and that subset was treated as a discovery cohort. Among the roughly 390 genotyped donors, around 81% belonged to the genetic ancestry cluster associated with self-reported Caucasian donors. All discovery cohort repertoires had been generated on a single sequencing platform. The study profiled the T cell repertoires of 550 to 700 subjects by immunosequencing and related them to cytomegalovirus serostatus. Across around 400 genotyped donors of the cohort, an average of about 250,000 unique TCR beta nucleotide sequences per donor were sequenced, and roughly 17% of those sequences were non-productive. The number of donors typed differed by locus, with roughly 629-640 for A, B, C, DRB1 and DQB1, more than 500 for DQA1, over 600 for DPA1, and around 450 for DPB1. To predict cytomegalovirus infection status, the study brought together high-throughput TCR immunosequencing, statistical association of individual TCRs with disease status, and machine learning. In addition to the first cohort of several hundred subjects, a separate validation cohort of approximately 130 different subjects was used.

Study-wide conclusions, independent of this receptor: Roughly uniform sequencing depth across donors was assumed in presence/absence analyses, although this assumption may not hold. Some IMGT-functional V segments, including TRBV6-2 and TRBV6-3, could not be told apart with the 87-base-pair reads, so those segments were excluded. Strong co-occurrence of HLA alleles, especially DR and DQ, made assigning TCR associations to individual alleles difficult. The earlier analysis of almost 600 of the donors excluded fewer than 20 rarely observed V segments, including chromosome 9 orphons, because counts were too low. An association between a missense DCLRE1C variant and V-gene and J-gene trimming of TCR beta chains was found in a later genetic analysis and replicated in an independent cohort. The classifier was reported to diagnose cytomegalovirus status with high specificity and sensitivity in both the original cohort and the validation cohort. A later genetic analysis reported fewer N-insertions in productive TCRs among donors in an Asian-associated ancestry cluster than the roughly 640-donor mean. Immune exposure information for the cohort was limited to CMV serostatus. A further reported finding was that TCR beta sequences accurately predicted the HLA-A and HLA-B alleles for most subjects in the first cohort. Compared with equally common non-associated chains, HLA-associated TCR beta chains in a later analysis were more clonally expanded and had lower generation probabilities. The sequencing pipeline was judged likely to have produced a cluster of highly shared sequence variants as a technical artifact. According to a later analysis, most CMV-associated TCR beta chains appeared to be HLA-restricted, and the HLA associations seemed to be driven largely by CMV exposure. A later analysis reported that several top co-occurrence clusters appeared linked to parvovirus B19, influenza, CMV and Epstein-Barr virus. In vitro tests confirmed that a few of the cytomegalovirus-associated TCR beta chains recognize cytomegalovirus antigens. Linkage disequilibrium might explain the correlated functional status among segregating V segments, but an unknown experimental factor could not be ruled out. In a later analysis, the rate of TCR association differed among HLA loci, with DRB1 alleles having the most associated TCRs and HLA-C alleles having the fewest. In an earlier analysis of some 500 of the donors, most TCR beta V segments appeared in productive rearrangements about 90% or about 30% of the time, broadly matching IMGT annotations. The cohort was sequenced for TCR beta chains only, and without alpha or paired-chain data the features that could be detected were limited. According to the authors, the approach could potentially be generalized to other disease states and immunological phenotypes. The study listed 150 to 200 TCR beta chains as associated with cytomegalovirus. Because some donors lacked HLA typing at each locus, the association tests relied only on the typed subset. Most TCR sequences were observed very rarely across donors, whereas some public TCRs were present in many individuals. At a false discovery rate of 0.05, a later analysis linked roughly 17,000 TCR beta sequences to specific HLA alleles.

The V and J genes are TRBV29-1 and TRBJ2-7; possibly the D gene is TRBD2, per 5 matching bases. The specimen was PBMCs. This TCR was sampled from a woman aged 55 to 70 in good health and CMV-seronegative. CDR3 loop: CSVEVPSTGESSYEQYF. The DNA sequence is TGCAGCGTTGAAGTTCCCTCTACCGGGGAGAGCTCCTACGAGCAGTACTTC.